This record covers a single T cell receptor beta chain. Deletions cut 5 bases from V and 1 base from J, with 6 bases between. CDR1 and CDR2 (germline): SEHNR, FQNEAQ (reference sequence). This CDR3 is built from 13 residues. The data were taken from a study of OX40 agonist ivuxolimab in advanced cancers. Generated by immunoSEQ multiplex PCR, the TCRdb table keeps only in-frame clones and is missing some. The sample yields more than 35,000 clones, roughly nine tenths seen once. The rearrangement uses TRBV7-9 and TRBJ2-1; D is unclear. Sequencing used CD4+ or CD8+ T cells sorted from blood, obtained in a trial of the OX40 agonist ivuxolimab. The sequence was collected from an adult with an advanced solid tumor such as melanoma, head and neck, liver or kidney cancer. CDR3 loop: CASSHVSYNEQFF. In nucleotides, the CDR3 is TGTGCCAGCAGCCACGTTTCCTACAATGAGCAGTTCTTC.